Each of the 27 T cell receptor beta chains below was sequenced from the same sample in a study of PD-1 blockade in mismatch repair-deficient tumors. TCRdb's copy holds only in-frame clones and misses some; the assay was immunoSEQ multiplex PCR. The data hold some 21,000 clones, with approximately 80% observed a single time. Sequenced here: PBMCs, sampled 52 weeks after starting pembrolizumab. These receptors originate from an adult with mismatch repair-deficient cancer.

The chain employs TRBV5-1 and TRBJ1-2; D not resolved. V lost 0 bases and J lost 7, with 10 bases in between. This CDR3 has 13 amino acids. Germline V gives CDR1 SGHRS, CDR2 YFSETQ. Here the CDR3 reads CASSLEGGFGYTF. DNA for the CDR3: TGCGCCAGCAGCTTGGAAGGCGGGTTTGGCTACACCTTC.

The rearrangement uses TRBV6-4 and TRBJ2-1; TRBD2 matches 7 bases. CDR3 length: 14 amino acids. Per the germline V gene, CDR1 is MRHNA and CDR2 is SNTAGT. The J segment lost 7 bases and the V segment lost 1 base, leaving 4 bases of the junction unmatched. CDR3 amino acids: CASSDWGRANEQFF. In DNA form, the CDR3 reads TGTGCCAGCAGTGACTGGGGGAGGGCGAATGAGCAGTTCTTC.

This rearrangement joins TRBV27 to TRBJ2-6; D call uncertain. The length of the CDR3 is 14 residues. Germline V lookup: CDR1 MNHEY, CDR2 SMNVEV (reference sequence). Trimming shortened V by 7 bases and J by 3 bases, and 10 bases separated the two germline ends. DNA for the CDR3: TGTGCCAGCACTGAGGTGGGTGGGGCCAACGTCCTGACTTTC. It specifies CASTEVGGANVLTF.

This chain connects TRBV2 to TRBJ2-1; no firm D call. CDR3 size: 12 residues. V was clipped by 6 bases and J by 4 bases, with 7 bases between them. Germline assignment: CDR1 SNHLY and CDR2 FYNNEI. The CDR3 sequence: CASRADYNEQFF. CDR3 nucleotides: TGTGCCAGCAGGGCAGATTACAATGAGCAGTTCTTC.

The chain recombines TRBV4-1 with TRBJ1-6, with D possibly TRBD1 on 6 matching bases. Trimming removed 3 bases at V and 10 bases at J, with 13 bases between. This CDR3 contains 14 residues. CDR1 and CDR2 from the germline V gene are MGHRA and YSYEKL. The CDR3 DNA follows: TGCGCCAGCAGCCAGTTTGGGGGGGCATCACCCCTCCACTTT. Residues: CASSQFGGASPLHF.

This chain links TRBV6-4 with TRBJ2-1, with 7 positions matching TRBD2. The V and J ends lost 8 bases and 5 bases, in that order; junction bases with no gene match: 6. Germline CDR1 MRHNA, CDR2 SNTAGT. This CDR3 contains 13 residues. As DNA, the CDR3 is TGTGCCAGCTCGGGGGGAGCGGACAATGAGCAGTTCTTC. This translates into CASSGGADNEQFF.

The genes are TRBV5-1 and TRBJ1-2; D is unclear. This CDR3 contains 13 residues. The germline V and J ends were trimmed by 7 bases and 6 bases, with 16 bases remaining between them. Germline CDR1 is SGHRS and CDR2 is YFSETQ. CDR3 in amino acids: CASATRPTDGYTF. The CDR3 coding sequence is TGCGCCAGCGCGACTCGACCTACGGATGGCTACACCTTC.

J is TRBJ2-1 and V is TRBV7-6, with 8 bases fitting TRBD2. Germline V gives CDR1 SGHVS, CDR2 FNYEAQ. V shed 4 bases, J shed 6 bases, and the junction held 5 bases outside the gene matches. CDR3 length: 14 amino acids. The CDR3 is CASSSLAVLNEQFF. CDR3 nucleotide sequence: TGTGCCAGCAGCTCACTAGCGGTCCTCAATGAGCAGTTCTTC.

A single count supports this clone. The genes are TRBV9 and TRBJ1-2; the match to TRBD1 covers 8 bases. CDR3 length: 13 amino acids. J was trimmed by 3 bases and V by 2 bases; bases with no gene match: 0. Germline V CDR1 and CDR2: SGDLS, YYNGEE. CDR3 coding DNA: TGTGCCAGCAGCGTGGACAGGGACTATGGCTACACCTTC. This encodes CASSVDRDYGYTF.

The rearrangement uses TRBV4-1 and TRBJ2-7; D remains unclear. The CDR3 loop spans 14 amino acids. The germline V gene encodes CDR1 MGHRA and CDR2 YSYEKL. Between the trimmed V and J ends, which lost 1 base and 2 bases, there was a span of 9 bases. The CDR3 nucleotides are TGCGCCAGCAGCCAAGTGATCTCTACCTACGAGCAGTACTTC. It codes for CASSQVISTYEQYF.

This clone has a single count. CDR3 nucleotide sequence: TGTGCCAGCAGTTCGCGGGGGCAAGGGAATTCACCCCTCCACTTT. It translates to CASSSRGQGNSPLHF. This sequence joins TRBV6-5 and TRBJ1-6; D possibly corresponds to TRBD1 (6 bases). Trimming cost V 4 bases and J 7 bases, with 14 bases left between them. The length of the CDR3 is 15 residues. From germline, CDR1 is MNHEY and CDR2 SVGAGI.

The chain joins TRBV14 to TRBJ2-5; D gene uncertain. The germline gives CDR1 SGHDN, CDR2 FVKESK. Trimming took 4 bases from V and 5 from J, leaving 11 bases between them. The CDR3 runs 13 residues. In DNA, the CDR3 is TGTGCCAGCAGCCTGAACTTGTTGGAGACCCAGTACTTC. It codes for CASSLNLLETQYF.

The chain carries TRBV7-6 and TRBJ2-2; D may be TRBD2 (6 bases). The CDR3 length is 14 residues. Germline V gene lookup returns CDR1 SGHVS and CDR2 FNYEAQ. Trimming cost V 3 bases and J 6 bases, with 11 bases left between them. As DNA, the CDR3 is TGTGCCAGCAGCTTTGCCTCTAGCGCCGGGGAGCTGTTTTTT. Protein: CASSFASSAGELFF.

The chain employs TRBV15 and TRBJ2-1; 8 positions agree with TRBD1. Germline V CDR1 and CDR2: LNHNV, YYDKDF (reference sequence). This CDR3 is 15 amino acids long. Trimming at V came to 1 base and at J to 8 bases, leaving 7 bases not matched to a gene. The chain's CDR3 is CATSRVRQGAHEQFF. The DNA for the CDR3 is TGTGCCACCAGCAGAGTACGGCAGGGGGCCCATGAGCAGTTCTTC.

V and J are TRBV19 and TRBJ2-7; 9 bases are a match to TRBD1. V trimming: 5 bases; J trimming: 0 bases; junction bases outside the gene matches: 2. Per germline, CDR1 LNHDA and CDR2 SQIVND (reference sequence). CDR3 length: 14 amino acids. CDR3 region: CASSWTGASYEQYF. The CDR3 DNA follows: TGTGCCAGTAGTTGGACAGGGGCCTCCTACGAGCAGTACTTC.

The chain couples TRBV9 to TRBJ2-3; 12 nucleotides line up with TRBD2. Germline V lookup: CDR1 SGDLS, CDR2 YYNGEE. With V trimmed by 4 bases and J by 5 bases, 11 bases remained unmatched. CDR3 length: 17 amino acids. The chain's CDR3 is CASSISSGRASKDTQYF. Written as DNA, the CDR3 is TGTGCCAGCAGCATCTCTAGCGGGAGGGCCTCTAAAGATACGCAGTATTTT.

In the case of this clone: This same CDR3 is encoded by further DNA sequences in the sample. The V call is TRBV30, the J call TRBJ2-1, with D possibly matching TRBD2 (7 bases). V was pared by 3 bases and J by 3 bases, with 15 bases between. Germline CDR1 GTSNPN, CDR2 SVGIG (reference sequence). CDR3 size: 15 residues. The CDR3 DNA sequence: TGTGCCTGGAGATCCCGAGGGGGGGGCTACAATGAGCAGTTCTTC. Its protein is CAWRSRGGGYNEQFF.

This clone showed up just a few times. The rearrangement joins TRBV2 to TRBJ2-7; possible D gene TRBD2, 5 bases. The CDR3 is made up of 13 amino acids. Germline V gene data show CDR1 as SNHLY and CDR2 as FYNNEI. V was cut by 5 bases and J by 2 bases, with 10 bases left in between. CDR3 bases: TGTGCCAGCAGTAAGACGGAGGCCTACGAGCAGTACTTC. It is translated as CASSKTEAYEQYF.

This clone appeared once. V usage is TRBV29-1 and J usage is TRBJ2-1; the match to TRBD2 covers 9 bases. Germline V gives CDR1 SQVTM, CDR2 ANQGSEA. The ends lost 3 bases at V and 7 bases at J; junction bases unmatched: 4. The CDR3 sequence is 13 residues long. As DNA, the CDR3 is TGCAGCGTTGAGCGGGAGGGCTCAAATGAGCAGTTCTTC. It is translated as CSVEREGSNEQFF.

This rearrangement joins TRBV5-1 to TRBJ2-5; 8 nucleotides align to TRBD1. CDR1 SGHRS and CDR2 YFSETQ come from the germline V gene. The V gene end was trimmed by 2 bases and the J gene end by 5 bases; junction bases not matched to a gene: 8. The CDR3 is made up of 15 amino acids. CDR3 nucleotides: TGCGCCAGCAGCTTAACCCAGGGGGCGGTGGAGACCCAGTACTTC. It encodes CASSLTQGAVETQYF.

This clone was recorded a few times. The genes are TRBV5-1 and TRBJ2-7; the match to TRBD1 covers 9 bases. This CDR3 spans 15 amino acids. J gave up 6 bases and V 3 bases, and 10 bases lay outside the gene matches. Germline lookup yields CDR1 SGHRS and CDR2 YFSETQ. CDR3 sequence (DNA): TGCGCCAGCAGCTCGAAACAGGGGGCGCGGGTCGAGCAGTACTTC. It specifies CASSSKQGARVEQYF.

V gene TRBV5-1 combines with J gene TRBJ2-3; TRBD2 matches at 9 bases. CDR3 length equals 17 residues. Germline CDR1 reads SGHRS; CDR2 reads YFSETQ. V dropped 3 bases and J dropped 3; count of bases not matched to a gene: 11. The CDR3 region is CASSSPVAGGLTDTQYF. The CDR3 DNA reads TGCGCCAGCAGCTCCCCCGTGGCGGGAGGGTTAACAGATACGCAGTATTTT.

The CDR3 DNA is TGTGCCAGCATCCCCGGGGGGGCCAATAATTCACCCCTCCACTTT. Residues: CASIPGGANNSPLHF. The chain carries TRBV28 and TRBJ1-6; weak D call: TRBD1 (6 bases). V gave up 7 bases and J gave up 5 bases, with 15 bases separating them. In germline, CDR1 is MDHEN, CDR2 SYDVKM. CDR3 length: 15 amino acids.

The chain employs TRBV11-2 and TRBJ2-5; 7 bases are a match to TRBD2. Germline CDR1 SGHAT, CDR2 FQNNGV. Germline trimming cut 5 bases from V and 5 bases from J; bases unmatched to any gene: 14. The CDR3 is 16 residues long. The CDR3 loop is CASSPNWEGLWETQYF. In DNA, the CDR3 is TGTGCCAGCAGCCCCAACTGGGAGGGTTTATGGGAGACCCAGTACTTC.

The rearrangement links TRBV5-1 to TRBJ2-3, with 8 bases identical to TRBD2. The V and J ends lost 2 bases and 1 base, in that order; junction bases with no gene match: 0. Germline CDR1 reads SGHRS; CDR2 reads YFSETQ. The CDR3 contains 14 residues. CDR3: CASSFGGGTDTQYF. DNA for the CDR3: TGCGCCAGCAGCTTCGGGGGGGGCACAGATACGCAGTATTTT.

The rearrangement uses TRBV5-1 and TRBJ1-1; D not resolved. The ends were cut back, 0 bases at V and 11 bases at J, with 17 bases in the middle. Germline CDR1 reads SGHRS; CDR2 reads YFSETQ. This CDR3 contains 14 residues. The chain's CDR3 is CASSLVGYIADAFF. The CDR3 DNA follows: TGCGCCAGCAGCTTGGTTGGGTATATAGCAGACGCTTTCTTT.

This clone was recorded a few times. The rearrangement joins TRBV11-2 to TRBJ2-7; 7 nucleotides match TRBD1. Per germline, CDR1 SGHAT and CDR2 FQNNGV. Trimming took 4 bases from V and 8 from J; bases not matched to a gene: 11. The CDR3 has 14 residues. This chain's CDR3 is CASSSGTANSKQYF. DNA for the CDR3: TGTGCCAGCAGCTCCGGGACAGCTAATTCTAAGCAGTACTTC.